This T cell receptor beta chain was obtained from a study of T cells in Graves' hyperthyroidism and ophthalmopathy. General study points: Using 13 V-J features, a model discriminated ophthalmopathy from stable hyperthyroidism.

A word on this clonotype: Antigen unknown.

The investigators amplified TCR beta CDR3 regions from RNA transcripts. The study used the HTBI primer set for a first-round RT-PCR of the TCR CDR3. Via MiXCR, TCRdb re-called the multiplex PCR reads, giving one row per CDR3 protein. The sample yields hundreds of thousands of distinct CDR3 sequences, under 25% seen once. V shed 6 bases and J 4 bases; nucleotides not matched to a gene: 12. This CDR3 has 16 amino acids. Germline CDR1 is MNHEY and CDR2 is SVGEGT. This rearrangement joins TRBV6-2 or TRBV6-3 to TRBJ2-3; TRBD2 matches at 8 bases. The sequence derives from a man aged 25 to 45 with Graves' ophthalmopathy. Input material: blood. The CDR3 coding sequence is TGTGCCAGCAGAAGGGGGGATAGCGGGGCCGCAGATACGCAGTATTTT. It is translated as CASRRGDSGAADTQYF.